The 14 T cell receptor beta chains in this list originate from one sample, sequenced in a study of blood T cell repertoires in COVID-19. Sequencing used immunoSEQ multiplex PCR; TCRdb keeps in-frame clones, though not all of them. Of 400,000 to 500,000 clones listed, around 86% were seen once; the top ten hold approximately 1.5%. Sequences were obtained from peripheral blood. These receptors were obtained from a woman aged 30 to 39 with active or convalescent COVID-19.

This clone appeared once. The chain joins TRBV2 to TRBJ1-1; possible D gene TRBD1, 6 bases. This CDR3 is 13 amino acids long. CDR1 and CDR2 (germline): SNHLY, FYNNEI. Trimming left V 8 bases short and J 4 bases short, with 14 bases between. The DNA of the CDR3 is TGTGCCAGCGGGTTGACAGGCGGCACTGAAGCTTTCTTT. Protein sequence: CASGLTGGTEAFF.

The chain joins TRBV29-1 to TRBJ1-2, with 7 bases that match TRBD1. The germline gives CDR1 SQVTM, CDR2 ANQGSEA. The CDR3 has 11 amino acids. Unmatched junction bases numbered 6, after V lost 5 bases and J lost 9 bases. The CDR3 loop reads CSVRQGVSYTF. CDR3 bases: TGCAGCGTTAGACAGGGTGTGAGCTACACCTTC.

The CDR3 sequence is CASSLGGGGNEQFF. CDR3 sequence (DNA): TGTGCCAGCAGCCTGGGGGGGGGCGGCAATGAGCAGTTCTTC. The rearrangement links TRBV28 to TRBJ2-1; TRBD2 is a possible D gene (7 bases). The germline V gene encodes CDR1 MDHEN and CDR2 SYDVKM. The CDR3 sequence is 14 residues long. Trimming took 6 bases from V and 6 from J, leaving 15 bases between them.

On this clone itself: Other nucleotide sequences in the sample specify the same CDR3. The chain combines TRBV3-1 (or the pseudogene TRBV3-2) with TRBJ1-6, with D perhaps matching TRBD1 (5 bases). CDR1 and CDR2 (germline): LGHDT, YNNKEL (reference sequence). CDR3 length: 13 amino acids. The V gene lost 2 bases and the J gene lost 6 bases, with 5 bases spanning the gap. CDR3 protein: CASSQQGNSPLHF. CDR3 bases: TGTGCCAGCAGCCAACAGGGTAATTCACCCCTCCACTTT.

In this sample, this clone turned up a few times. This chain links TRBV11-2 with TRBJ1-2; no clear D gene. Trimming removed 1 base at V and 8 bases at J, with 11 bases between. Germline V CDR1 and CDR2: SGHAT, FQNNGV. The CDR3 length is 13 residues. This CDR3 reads CASSLGRTGGYTF. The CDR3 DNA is TGTGCCAGCAGCTTAGGACGGACTGGGGGCTACACCTTC.

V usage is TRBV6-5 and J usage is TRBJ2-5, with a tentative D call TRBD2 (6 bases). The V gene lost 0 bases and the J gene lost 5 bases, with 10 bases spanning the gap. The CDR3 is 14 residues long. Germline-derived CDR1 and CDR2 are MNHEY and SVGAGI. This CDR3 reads CASSYSGGVETQYF. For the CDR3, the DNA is TGTGCCAGCAGTTACTCCGGAGGGGTTGAGACCCAGTACTTC.

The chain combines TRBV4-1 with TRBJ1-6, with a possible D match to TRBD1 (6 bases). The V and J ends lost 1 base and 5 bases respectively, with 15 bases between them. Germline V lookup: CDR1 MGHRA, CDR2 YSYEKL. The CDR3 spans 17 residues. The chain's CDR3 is CASSQAKGVLNNSPLHF. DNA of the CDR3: TGCGCCAGCAGCCAAGCGAAGGGGGTATTGAATAATTCACCCCTCCACTTT.

Here the CDR3 reads CASSQGEYTEAFF. Written as DNA, the CDR3 is TGCGCCAGCAGCCAAGGCGAGTACACTGAAGCTTTCTTT. The chain couples TRBV4-1 to TRBJ1-1; D unresolved. Trimming pared 1 base from V and 3 bases from J, leaving 6 bases between. CDR1 is MGHRA and CDR2 is YSYEKL in the germline V gene. The CDR3 is 13 residues long.

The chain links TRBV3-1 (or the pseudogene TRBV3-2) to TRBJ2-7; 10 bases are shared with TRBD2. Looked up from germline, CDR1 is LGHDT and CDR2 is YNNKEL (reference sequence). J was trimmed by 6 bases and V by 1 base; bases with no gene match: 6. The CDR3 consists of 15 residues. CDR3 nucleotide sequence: TGTGCCAGCAGCCAAGGGCTAGCGGGAGTCCGCGAGCAGTACTTC. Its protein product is CASSQGLAGVREQYF.

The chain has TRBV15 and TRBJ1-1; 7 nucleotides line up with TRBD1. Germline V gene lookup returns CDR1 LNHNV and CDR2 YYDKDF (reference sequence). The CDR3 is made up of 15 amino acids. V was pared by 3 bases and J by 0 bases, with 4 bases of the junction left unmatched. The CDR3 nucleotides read TGTGCCACCAGCAGTAGACAGGGTATGAACACTGAAGCTTTCTTT. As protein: CATSSRQGMNTEAFF.

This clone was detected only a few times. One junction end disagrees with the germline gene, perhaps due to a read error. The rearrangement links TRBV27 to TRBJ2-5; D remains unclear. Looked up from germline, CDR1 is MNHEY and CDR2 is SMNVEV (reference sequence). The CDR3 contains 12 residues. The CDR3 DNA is TGTGCCAGCAGTGCCTACGACGGGTCCCCTAACTTC. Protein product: CASSAYDGSPNF.

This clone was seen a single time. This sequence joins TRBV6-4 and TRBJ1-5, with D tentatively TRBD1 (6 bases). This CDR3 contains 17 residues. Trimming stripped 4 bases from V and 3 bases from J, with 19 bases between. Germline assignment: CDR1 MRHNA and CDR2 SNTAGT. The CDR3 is CASSALDRHILNQPQHF. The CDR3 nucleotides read TGTGCCAGCAGTGCCCTGGACAGACACATACTCAATCAGCCCCAGCATTTT.

CDR3 DNA sequence: TGTGCCAGCATCTTTAGCGGGGGGGCGATAGATACGCAGTATTTT. This sequence encodes CASIFSGGAIDTQYF. The chain links TRBV7-9 to TRBJ2-3, with 11 bases matching TRBD2. CDR3 size: 15 residues. The V gene's germline CDR1 is SEHNR and CDR2 FQNEAQ (reference sequence). J lost 5 bases, V lost 7 bases, and 8 bases had no gene match.

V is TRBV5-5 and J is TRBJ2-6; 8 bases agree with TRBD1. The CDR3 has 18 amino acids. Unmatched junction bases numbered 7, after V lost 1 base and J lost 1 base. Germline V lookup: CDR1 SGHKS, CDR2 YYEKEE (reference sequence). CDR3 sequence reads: CASSLWTGLGSGANVLTF. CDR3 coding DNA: TGTGCCAGCAGCTTGTGGACAGGGTTAGGGTCTGGGGCCAACGTCCTGACTTTC.